These 25 T cell receptor beta chains were sequenced from one sample in a study of CD8+CD57+ T cells in acquired aplastic anemia. All sequencing subjects had displayed CD8+CD57+ cell expansion on flow cytometry. The TCR beta profiling, which covered VDJ combination and CDR3 sequence, was carried out using genomic DNA as the template. In TCRdb, the reads were re-called with MiXCR into one record per CDR3 protein. The sample has some 200,000 distinct CDR3 sequences, roughly half seen once. Sequencing used sorted CD4+, CD8+, or CD8+CD57+ T cells (not recorded which) from PBMCs. The receptors come from a human donor with aplastic anemia.

The V and J genes are TRBV7-3 and TRBJ2-7; D is unresolved. The V end was cut by 5 bases, the J end by 0 bases, with 11 bases between. The CDR3 extends over 14 amino acids. The germline V gene encodes CDR1 SGHTA and CDR2 FQGTGA. The DNA of the CDR3 is TGTGCCAGCAGCCCCACAATTGGCTCCTACGAGCAGTACTTC. This translates into CASSPTIGSYEQYF.

The rearrangement links TRBV9 to TRBJ2-1; D is undetermined. The CDR3 spans 13 residues. Germline assignment: CDR1 SGDLS and CDR2 YYNGEE. Deletions cut 2 bases from V and 7 bases from J, with 10 bases between. The CDR3 loop is CASSVGWANEQFF. The DNA of the CDR3 is TGTGCCAGCAGCGTCGGCTGGGCTAATGAGCAGTTCTTC.

A note on this clonotype: A read error may be the cause here, since a much bigger clone is one base away. Here the CDR3 omits its conserved ending phenylalanine or tryptophan, so a read error is the likely source. The rearrangement joins TRBV6-1 to TRBJ1-1; D may be TRBD1 (5 bases). Germline loops: CDR1 MNHNS, CDR2 SASEGT. The CDR3 length is 15 residues. V was shortened by 3 bases and J by 0 bases, with 11 bases between the two germline ends. CDR3 sequence (DNA): TGTGCCAGCAGTGACGACAGAAGATTGAACACTGAAGCTTTCTCT. Its protein product is CASSDDRRLNTEAFS.

At least ten counts were recorded for this clonotype. The genes are TRBV6-1 and TRBJ2-7, with TRBD1 identical over 10 bases. V lost 6 bases and J lost 7; bases outside the gene matches: 3. This CDR3 has 12 amino acids. CDR1 is MNHNS, CDR2 SASEGT, per germline. CDR3 amino acids: CASRPGQGEQYF. The CDR3 coding sequence is TGTGCCAGCAGGCCGGGACAGGGGGAGCAGTACTTC.

About this clonotype: A much more abundant neighbour one base away suggests this may be a read error. The chain couples TRBV7-3 to TRBJ2-2; 14 nucleotides line up with TRBD2. Germline CDR1 and CDR2: SGHTA and FQGTGA. Losses at the gene ends were 5 bases for V and 6 bases for J; bases not matched to a gene: 5. This CDR3 region has 16 residues. The CDR3 region has the DNA TGTGCCAGCAGCCTCGCGACTAGCGGGGGGGCCGGGGAGCTGTTTTTT. It yields the protein CASSLATSGGAGELFF.

The V and J genes are TRBV11-1 and TRBJ2-1; 9 positions match TRBD1. Germline assignment: CDR1 SGHAT and CDR2 FQDESV (reference sequence). This CDR3 region has 17 residues. V gave up 5 bases and J gave up 5 bases; unmatched junction bases: 13. CDR3 residues: CASSPLQGASANNEQFF. The CDR3 DNA follows: TGTGCCAGCAGCCCGTTACAGGGGGCCTCAGCTAACAATGAGCAGTTCTTC.

Concerning this clonotype: With a much larger clone just one base away, this may be a read error. DNA for the CDR3: TGCGCCAGCAGCCAAGGGATACAGGGGGCGGGGGAAAACACCATATATTTT. Its translation: CASSQGIQGAGENTIYF. The chain employs TRBV4-1 and TRBJ1-3, with 9 bases aligning to TRBD1. The CDR3 is made up of 17 amino acids. V trimming: 1 base; J trimming: 6 bases; junction bases outside the gene matches: 10. Germline loops: CDR1 MGHRA, CDR2 YSYEKL.

The chain joins TRBV24-1 to TRBJ2-7; perhaps TRBD1 as D (5 bases). The V gene's germline CDR1 is KGHDR and CDR2 SFDVKD. The V gene lost 12 bases and the J gene lost 2 bases, with 22 bases spanning the gap. This CDR3 has 15 amino acids. DNA for the CDR3: TGTGCCTCTCATAAACCCGGCTCGGACACCTACGAGCAGTACTTC. Residues: CASHKPGSDTYEQYF.

This clonotype was observed many times. This sequence joins TRBV7-2 and TRBJ2-7; D is ambiguous. Germline CDR1 and CDR2: SGHTA and FQGNSA. The CDR3 loop spans 10 amino acids. V was cut by 3 bases and J by 6 bases, with 3 bases left in between. CDR3 sequence: CASSFREQYF. Written as DNA, the CDR3 is TGTGCCAGCAGCTTCCGCGAGCAGTACTTC.

This clonotype was seen repeatedly, ten times or more. This chain joins TRBV19 and TRBJ2-7; tentative D call: TRBD2 (5 bases). The germline V and J ends were trimmed by 3 bases and 6 bases, with 18 bases remaining between them. CDR1 is LNHDA, CDR2 SQIVND, per germline (reference sequence). CDR3 length: 15 residues. The CDR3: CASSIRPKPSSEQYF. Here the CDR3 DNA reads TGTGCCAGTAGTATCCGCCCCAAGCCTAGCAGCGAGCAGTACTTC.

This clonotype was detected only a few times. The J gene is TRBJ1-1, the V gene TRBV24-1; D remains unclear. The CDR3 is 15 residues long. Trimming removed 3 bases from V and 1 base from J, with 11 bases in between. CDR1 and CDR2 (germline): KGHDR, SFDVKD. This chain's CDR3 is CATSDAQAGNTEAFF. The CDR3 DNA reads as TGTGCCACCAGTGATGCCCAGGCAGGGAACACTGAAGCTTTCTTT.

This clonotype was recorded only once. One junction end disagrees with the germline gene, perhaps due to a read error. The chain uses TRBV19 and TRBJ2-7, with D maybe TRBD1 (6 bases). Germline V gene sequence: CDR1 LNHDA, CDR2 SQIVND (reference sequence). This CDR3 is built from 13 residues. The CDR3 coding sequence is TGTGCCAGTAGCCAGGACAGATCCTACGGGCAGTACTTC. As protein: CASSQDRSYGQYF.

This chain links TRBV7-9 with TRBJ2-5, with TRBD2 as a possible D gene (5 bases). This CDR3 contains 13 residues. Germline CDR1 and CDR2: SEHNR and FQNEAQ (reference sequence). Trimming removed 4 bases at V and 5 bases at J, with 11 bases between. CDR3 nucleotide sequence: TGTGCCAGCAGCTACAACCCGGGGGAGACCCAGTACTTC. It specifies CASSYNPGETQYF.

The rearrangement links TRBV6-5 to TRBJ1-1; D is undetermined. This CDR3 contains 15 residues. Trimming took 2 bases from V and 3 from J, leaving 13 bases between them. Germline V gene data show CDR1 as MNHEY and CDR2 as SVGAGI. The CDR3: CASSYRTPTDTEAFF. Written as DNA, the CDR3 is TGTGCCAGCAGTTACAGGACCCCGACGGACACTGAAGCTTTCTTT.

The J gene is TRBJ2-7, the V gene TRBV10-1; TRBD2 agrees at 8 bases. V was clipped by 8 bases and J by 4 bases; unmatched bases: 7. This CDR3 region has 13 residues. In germline, CDR1 is WNHNN, CDR2 SYGVQD (reference sequence). For the CDR3, the DNA is TGCGCCAGCGCCCCAGCGGGGGAATACGAGCAGTACTTC. Protein product: CASAPAGEYEQYF.

A remark on this clonotype: This may be a read error, as it is one base from a much larger clone. This rearrangement joins TRBV6-1 to TRBJ1-2; TRBD1 is a possible D gene (6 bases). Germline CDR1 is MNHNS and CDR2 is SASEGT. This CDR3 contains 13 residues. The CDR3 DNA reads TGTGCCAGAAGTGAGGGTAGGGGGTATGGCTACACCTTC. Translating gives CARSEGRGYGYTF.

This clonotype has ten or more counts. The V and J genes are TRBV5-1 and TRBJ2-3; 10 nucleotides line up with TRBD2. The CDR3 sequence is 15 residues long. V was pared by 5 bases and J by 2 bases, with 5 bases of the junction left unmatched. Germline V gene lookup returns CDR1 SGHRS and CDR2 YFSETQ. The chain's CDR3 is CASRFSGRYTDTQYF. CDR3 coding DNA: TGCGCCAGCAGGTTTAGCGGGAGGTACACAGATACGCAGTATTTT.

This clonotype showed up many times. The chain recombines TRBV5-1 with TRBJ1-1; TRBD1 matches 12 bases. Unmatched junction bases numbered 7, after V lost 4 bases and J lost 3 bases. The CDR3 covers 16 residues. In germline, CDR1 is SGHRS, CDR2 YFSETQ. CDR3 bases: TGCGCCAGCAGCCCGGGACAGGGGGCGGGGGACACTGAAGCTTTCTTT. Its protein product is CASSPGQGAGDTEAFF.

The rearrangement uses TRBV7-9 and TRBJ2-1, with D perhaps TRBD1 (6 bases). This CDR3 is built from 13 residues. V lost 6 bases, J lost 3 bases, and 9 bases lay in between. Germline loops: CDR1 SEHNR, CDR2 FQNEAQ (reference sequence). This CDR3 is CASSPRGYNEQFF. CDR3 DNA sequence: TGTGCCAGCAGTCCCAGGGGCTACAATGAGCAGTTCTTC. The full variable domain, with the rest looked up from reference TRBV7-9 and TRBJ2-1, is DTGVSQNPRHKITKRGQNVTFRCDPISEHNRLYWYRQTLGQGPEFLTYFQNEAQLEKSRLLSDRFSAERPKGSFSTLEIQRTEQGDSAMYLCASSPRGYNEQFFGPGTRLTVL.

This clonotype was counted at least ten times. The rearrangement links TRBV19 to TRBJ1-4; a weak D match, TRBD1 (5 bases). Germline loops: CDR1 LNHDA, CDR2 SQIVND (reference sequence). The V end lost 8 bases, the J end lost 0 bases, and 16 bases lay between the germline ends. The length of the CDR3 is 16 residues. CDR3 sequence reads: CASGQGVRATNEKLFF. The CDR3 DNA follows: TGTGCCAGTGGCCAGGGTGTAAGAGCAACTAATGAAAAACTGTTTTTT.

This clonotype has only one observation. The chain has TRBV7-9 and TRBJ1-1; weak D call: TRBD1 (5 bases). Germline V gene data show CDR1 as SEHNR and CDR2 as FQNEAQ (reference sequence). Trimming removed 3 bases at V and 6 bases at J, with 14 bases between. The CDR3 sequence is 14 residues long. CDR3 protein: CASSFGRRDAEAFF. The CDR3 coding sequence is TGTGCCAGCAGCTTCGGACGAAGGGACGCTGAAGCTTTCTTT. Full variable domain (remainder filled in from reference TRBV7-9 and TRBJ1-1): DTGVSQNPRHKITKRGQNVTFRCDPISEHNRLYWYRQTLGQGPEFLTYFQNEAQLEKSRLLSDRFSAERPKGSFSTLEIQRTEQGDSAMYLCASSFGRRDAEAFFGQGTRLTVV.

The rearrangement uses TRBV28 and TRBJ2-7, with D maybe TRBD2 (6 bases). CDR1 is MDHEN and CDR2 is SYDVKM in the germline V gene. The CDR3 spans 16 residues. V was trimmed by 6 bases and J by 4 bases, leaving 22 bases between them. The CDR3 spells CASSQLTGTSLYEQYF. For the CDR3, the DNA is TGTGCCAGCAGCCAACTTACCGGGACTTCCTTGTACGAGCAGTACTTC.

V gene TRBV12-3 or TRBV12-4 combines with J gene TRBJ2-7; TRBD1 agrees at 7 bases. The CDR3 runs 15 residues. With V trimmed by 3 bases and J by 5 bases, 10 bases remained unmatched. CDR3 bases: TGTGCCAGCAGTTTGGGTCCAGGGACAGTCGACGAGCAGTACTTC. It specifies CASSLGPGTVDEQYF.

The chain couples TRBV24-1 to TRBJ1-5; 7 nucleotides line up with TRBD1. Trimming took 7 bases from V and 5 from J; bases not matched to a gene: 7. The CDR3 totals 14 residues. Germline CDR1 and CDR2: KGHDR and SFDVKD. The CDR3 sequence: CATSDREVHQPQHF. The CDR3 coding sequence is TGTGCCACCAGCGACAGGGAAGTCCATCAGCCCCAGCATTTT.

This clonotype was observed a few times. This sequence joins TRBV29-1 and TRBJ2-7, with 15 bases matching TRBD2. J gave up 7 bases and V 3 bases, and 4 bases lay outside the gene matches. The CDR3 consists of 14 residues. Germline values: CDR1 SQVTM, CDR2 ANQGSEA. The CDR3 spells CSVDGTSGRMEQYF. The DNA of the CDR3 is TGCAGCGTTGATGGGACTAGCGGGAGGATGGAGCAGTACTTC.